This T cell receptor (beta chain) was sequenced in a study of blood T cell repertoires in COVID-19. Libraries were prepared by immunoSEQ multiplex PCR; TCRdb keeps only in-frame clonotypes and omits some of them. Of 250,000 to 300,000 clones listed, around 86% are singletons. The CDR3 is 15 amino acids. From germline, CDR1 is MNHEY and CDR2 SVGAGI. Trimming cost V 6 bases and J 0 bases, with 12 bases left between them. This rearrangement joins TRBV6-5 to TRBJ2-1, with a possible D match to TRBD1 (6 bases). This TCR derives from a woman between 40 and 50 years old who had recovered from COVID-19. The sequenced material came from peripheral blood. The CDR3 DNA is TGTGCCAGCAGCGCTTCAGGGGACTCCTACAATGAGCAGTTCTTC. Protein product: CASSASGDSYNEQFF.